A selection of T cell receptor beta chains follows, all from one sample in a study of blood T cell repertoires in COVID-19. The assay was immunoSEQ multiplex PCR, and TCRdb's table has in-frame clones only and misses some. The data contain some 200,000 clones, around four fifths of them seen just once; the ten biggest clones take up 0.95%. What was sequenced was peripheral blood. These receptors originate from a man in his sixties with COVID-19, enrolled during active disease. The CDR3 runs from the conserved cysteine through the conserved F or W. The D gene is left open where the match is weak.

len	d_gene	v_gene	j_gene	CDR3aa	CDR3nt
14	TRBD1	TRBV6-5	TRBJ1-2	CASGTDREGGGYTF	TGTGCCAGCGGGACCGACAGGGAAGGTGGTGGCTACACCTTC
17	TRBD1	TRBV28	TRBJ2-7	CASPPRSTGPITYEQYF	TGTGCCAGCCCCCCCAGGTCGACAGGGCCTATTACCTACGAGCAGTACTTC
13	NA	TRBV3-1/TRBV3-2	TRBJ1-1	CASSRGFNTEAFF	TGTGCCAGCAGCCGAGGTTTCAACACTGAAGCTTTCTTT
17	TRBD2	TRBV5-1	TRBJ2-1	CASSYTSGRYSYNEQFF	TGCGCCAGCAGCTACACTAGCGGGCGCTACTCCTACAATGAGCAGTTCTTC
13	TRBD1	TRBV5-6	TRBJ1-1	CASSLSWTGQAFF	TGTGCCAGCAGCTTGTCTTGGACAGGGCAGGCTTTCTTT
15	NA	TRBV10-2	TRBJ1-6	CASSDLGGASSPLHF	TGCGCCAGCAGTGACCTGGGGGGGGCCAGTTCACCCCTCCACTTT
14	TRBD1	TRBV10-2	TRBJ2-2	CASRSRGSTGELFF	TGCGCCAGCAGAAGCAGGGGGTCCACCGGGGAGCTGTTTTTT
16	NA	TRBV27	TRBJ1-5	CASSSRRELSNQPQHF	TGTGCCAGCAGTAGTAGGAGGGAATTAAGCAATCAGCCCCAGCATTTT
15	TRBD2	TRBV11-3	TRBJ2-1	CASSPGGVGNNEQFF	TGTGCCAGCAGCCCGGGGGGAGTAGGCAACAATGAGCAGTTCTTC
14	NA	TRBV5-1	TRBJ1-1	CASSLVVGSTEAFF	TGCGCCAGCAGCCTAGTAGTCGGAAGCACTGAAGCTTTCTTT